Sequencing of this T cell receptor (beta chain) was carried out in a study of blood T cell repertoires in COVID-19 (dated by TCRdb to about 2020). With respect to the entire study: Samples from collaborators originated in the United States, Italy and Spain and spanned both the acute and convalescent phases of COVID-19. The prospective study material was composed of cDNA or gDNA derived from T cells, B-cell-depleted T cells, or PBMCs. Deeply sampled blood TCRbeta repertoires from subjects exposed to, actively infected with, or recovered from COVID-19 were included in the dataset. The repertoires were released in a freely available public database intended as a resource for research on the immune response to SARS-CoV-2. Samples came from the ongoing ImmuneRACE study (first 160 participants) plus 1,254 subjects from 6 global collaborators. The sample metadata nearly always contained a de-identified subject ID, COVID-19 status, age in years and sex. Where available, HLA class I and class II types were taken from metadata supplied by the sample provider and were not determined by assay-based typing.

Enrolling through a virtual design, the prospective study's participants ranged in age from roughly 18 to 89 years and lived across approximately 25 United States geographic areas. To assign participants to cohorts, the prospective study relied on clinical history that participants themselves reported in a screening survey and a study questionnaire. Recovered participants in ImmuneRACE Cohort 3 were defined by two consecutive negative NP/OP PCR tests, clearance by a healthcare professional, or resolution of symptoms. Each participant in the prospective study had whole blood, serum and a nasopharyngeal or oropharyngeal swab collected by mobile phlebotomists. Additional blood draws and questionnaires over an approximately 2-month period could optionally be provided by prospective study participants. Prospective study blood samples were shipped either frozen or at room temperature before DNA extraction.

TCRbeta CDR3 regions were amplified from genomic DNA using the immunoSEQ Assay, a bias-controlled multiplex PCR. As for how the authors treated the data: The number of nucleated cells in each sample was estimated from the amplification of reference gene primers within the assay. To quantify the absolute abundance of each unique TCRbeta CDR3 rearrangement, sequence reads were collapsed and filtered. For each sample, productive Simpson clonality was calculated as the square root of Simpson's diversity index across productive rearrangements. This is the immuneACCESS table as TCRdb keeps it, with only in-frame sequences that have V and J called. A part of the clones is gone; compared with another copy, unresolved V genes explain less than half, and the rest is unexplained. Clone size and V and J calls were adopted from that table, with D and trimming inferred from the DNA. The sample table records around 190,000 clones; 81% of these occur just once. Of the sample, around 9% falls within the top ten clones.

Broader findings and caveats from the paper: The quantity of clinical and demographic metadata differed by source and by participant and was supplied without curation.

As encoded in the germline V gene (reference sequence), CDR1 is SGHNT while CDR2 is YYREEE. Spanning cysteine to phenylalanine, the CDR3 consists of 15 amino acids. Only the CDR3 portion is preserved as DNA: 45 bases, with reading frame beginning at the first base. For this chain, trimming is 6 bases at the V end and 4 bases at the J end, and the number of junction bases without a gene match is 11. This clone is judged medium-sized (0.01 to 0.1%). The antigen this receptor binds is unknown. No base qualities exist here, and no much larger clone lies one base off it. The clonotype comes from a man aged 35-49 years who had recovered from COVID-19. The V and J genes are TRBV5-4 and TRBJ2-7, with 9 middle bases fitting TRBD1. Sequenced: PBMCs or T cells enriched from blood (not recorded which). The DNA reads TGTGCCAGCAAGTCGGAGGACAGGGGTGTTTACGAGCAGTACTTC. Protein translation: CASKSEDRGVYEQYF.